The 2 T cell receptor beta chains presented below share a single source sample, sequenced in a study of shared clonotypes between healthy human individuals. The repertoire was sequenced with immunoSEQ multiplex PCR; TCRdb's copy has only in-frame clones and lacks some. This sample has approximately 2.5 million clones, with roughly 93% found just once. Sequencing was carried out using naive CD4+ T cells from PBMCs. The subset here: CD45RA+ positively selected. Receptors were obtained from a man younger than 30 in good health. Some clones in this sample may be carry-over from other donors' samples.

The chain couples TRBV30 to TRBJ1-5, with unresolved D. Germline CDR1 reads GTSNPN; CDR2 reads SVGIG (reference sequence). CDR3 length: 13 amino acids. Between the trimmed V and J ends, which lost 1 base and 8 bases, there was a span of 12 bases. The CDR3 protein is CAWSETNKKPQHF. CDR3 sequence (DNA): TGTGCCTGGAGTGAGACCAACAAGAAGCCCCAGCATTTT.

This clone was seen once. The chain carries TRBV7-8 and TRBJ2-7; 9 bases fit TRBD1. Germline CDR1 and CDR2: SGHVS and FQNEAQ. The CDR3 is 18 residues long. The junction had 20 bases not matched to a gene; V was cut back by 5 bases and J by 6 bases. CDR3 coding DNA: TGTGCCAGCAGCCGTGCTCCCGGGCCGGGACAGGGAACCGGCGAGCAGTACTTC. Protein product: CASSRAPGPGQGTGEQYF.